A selection of T cell receptor beta chains follows, all from one sample in a study of blood T cell repertoires in COVID-19. Method: immunoSEQ multiplex PCR; TCRdb's copy keeps in-frame clones and lacks some. The sample consists of 43,000 or so clones, 86% of them appearing once. The sequenced material came from peripheral blood. The receptors come from a man in his fifties or sixties with active COVID-19. Each CDR3 is given with its conserved first and last residue. A D gene is named only where the DNA matches it firmly. Not all rows give a size; the values are once, few, many and, for expanded clones, a class.

D: TRBD2; J: TRBJ2-2; V: TRBV7-9; length: 18; size: NA; DNA: TGTGCCAGCAGCTCTAAGGGACTAGCGGGAGGGCCGGCCGGGGAGCTGTTTTTT; CDR3: CASSSKGLAGGPAGELFF
D: TRBD2; J: TRBJ2-1; V: TRBV19; length: 17; size: NA; DNA: TGTGCCAGTGGAAGGGGGCTAGCGGGAGCGATCTACAATGAGCAGTTCTTC; CDR3: CASGRGLAGAIYNEQFF
D: TRBD1; J: TRBJ1-5; V: TRBV6-1; length: 16; size: few; DNA: TGTGCCAGCAGTGGACAGGGGGCGCGGGGCAATCAGCCCCAGCATTTT; CDR3: CASSGQGARGNQPQHF
D: NA; J: TRBJ1-4; V: TRBV3-1/TRBV3-2; length: 16; size: NA; DNA: TGTGCCAGCAGCCAAGGTATGGACAGACTTAATGAAAAACTGTTTTTT; CDR3: CASSQGMDRLNEKLFF
D: TRBD1; J: TRBJ2-3; V: TRBV9; length: 20; size: NA; DNA: TGTGCCAGCAGCGTGGGACCGGGACAGGGGGCCTCCGCCAGCACAGATACGCAGTATTTT; CDR3: CASSVGPGQGASASTDTQYF
D: NA; J: TRBJ1-2; V: TRBV5-6; length: 15; size: NA; DNA: TGTGCCAGCAGCTTGTGGGGACAAATTAACTATGGCTACACCTTC; CDR3: CASSLWGQINYGYTF
D: NA; J: TRBJ2-5; V: TRBV11-1; length: 13; size: NA; DNA: TGTGCCAGCAGCTTAGGCCAGGAAGAGACCCAGTACTTC; CDR3: CASSLGQEETQYF
D: NA; J: TRBJ2-7; V: TRBV6-6; length: 15; size: NA; DNA: TGTGCCAGCAGGGGGGGGCAGGGGCCCGTCTACGAGCAGTACTTC; CDR3: CASRGGQGPVYEQYF
D: TRBD2; J: TRBJ2-7; V: TRBV27; length: 14; size: NA; DNA: TGTGCCAGCAGTTTCCTAGCGGGAGATAACGAGCAGTACTTC; CDR3: CASSFLAGDNEQYF
D: TRBD2; J: TRBJ2-1; V: TRBV4-3; length: 17; size: NA; DNA: TGCGCCAGCAGCCTAGGGACTAGCCCCAGCTCCTACAATGAGCAGTTCTTC; CDR3: CASSLGTSPSSYNEQFF
D: NA; J: TRBJ1-1; V: TRBV6-5; length: 14; size: NA; DNA: TGTGCCAGTACCTCCCAGGGTATGAACACTGAAGCTTTCTTT; CDR3: CASTSQGMNTEAFF
D: TRBD2; J: TRBJ2-2; V: TRBV19; length: 16; size: NA; DNA: TGTGCCAGTAGCCCAGCGGCGGGGGTGTTTTCCGGGGAGCTGTTTTTT; CDR3: CASSPAAGVFSGELFF
D: TRBD2; J: TRBJ2-1; V: TRBV10-3; length: 14; size: few; DNA: TGTGCCATCAGTGACGCGGGAGGACGGGATGAGCAGTTCTTC; CDR3: CAISDAGGRDEQFF
D: TRBD1; J: TRBJ2-7; V: TRBV9; length: 13; size: NA; DNA: TGTGCCAGCAGCGTTGAGGGGGCGTACGAGCAGTACTTC; CDR3: CASSVEGAYEQYF
D: TRBD1; J: TRBJ2-2; V: TRBV9; length: 15; size: once; DNA: TGTGCCAGCAGCTCTACAGGGGCGAACACCGGGGAGCTGTTTTTT; CDR3: CASSSTGANTGELFF
D: TRBD2; J: TRBJ2-1; V: TRBV5-1; length: 16; size: NA; DNA: TGCGCCAGCAGCTTGGGGGCTAGCGGGAATCTAAATGAGCAGTTCTTC; CDR3: CASSLGASGNLNEQFF
D: NA; J: TRBJ2-3; V: TRBV5-8; length: 13; size: once; DNA: TGTGCCAGCAGCTTGGTGCTTCGGGATACGCAGTATTTT; CDR3: CASSLVLRDTQYF
D: TRBD1; J: TRBJ2-2; V: TRBV25-1; length: 15; size: NA; DNA: TGTGCCAGCAACCCACAGGGGGCGAACACCGGGGAGCTGTTTTTT; CDR3: CASNPQGANTGELFF
D: NA; J: TRBJ2-7; V: TRBV3-1/TRBV3-2; length: 13; size: NA; DNA: TGTGCCAGCAGCCAAGATCTAGGTGACGAGCAGTACTTC; CDR3: CASSQDLGDEQYF
D: TRBD2; J: TRBJ2-2; V: TRBV5-1; length: 14; size: NA; DNA: TGCGCCAGCAGCGAGGGACTAGCTACCGGGGAGCTGTTTTTT; CDR3: CASSEGLATGELFF
D: NA; J: TRBJ1-3; V: TRBV18; length: 15; size: few; DNA: TGTGCCAGCTCACCACCTTCCCGTTCCGGAAACACCATATATTTT; CDR3: CASSPPSRSGNTIYF
D: NA; J: TRBJ2-7; V: TRBV10-3; length: 14; size: NA; DNA: TGTGCCTTAAAATCGGTACTGGGAGCCTACGAGCAGTACTTC; CDR3: CALKSVLGAYEQYF
D: NA; J: TRBJ1-5; V: TRBV19; length: 15; size: once; DNA: TGTGCCAGCCCTGACCAGGGGCTCGACGGGCAGCCCCAGCATTTT; CDR3: CASPDQGLDGQPQHF
D: TRBD1; J: TRBJ2-1; V: TRBV27; length: 17; size: medium-sized; DNA: TGTGCCAGCAGTTTATCCCTCGGACAGGTCTCCTACAATGAGCAGTTCTTC; CDR3: CASSLSLGQVSYNEQFF
D: NA; J: TRBJ2-1; V: TRBV4-1; length: 12; size: NA; DNA: TGCGCCAGCAGCCACCAGTACAATGAGCAGTTCTTC; CDR3: CASSHQYNEQFF
D: NA; J: TRBJ2-4; V: TRBV19; length: 14; size: NA; DNA: TGTGCCAGTAGTATAGCGGGTAGGAAAAACATTCAGTACTTC; CDR3: CASSIAGRKNIQYF
D: TRBD1; J: TRBJ2-7; V: TRBV10-3; length: 11; size: NA; DNA: TGTGTGACAGGGGCAGGCTACGAGCAGTACTTC; CDR3: CVTGAGYEQYF
D: NA; J: TRBJ1-1; V: TRBV16; length: 15; size: few; DNA: TGTGCCAGCAGCCAGTCCATATCCCAGGGGACTGAAGCTTTCTTT; CDR3: CASSQSISQGTEAFF
D: NA; J: TRBJ2-1; V: TRBV24-1; length: 13; size: NA; DNA: TGTGCCACCATGCCCCAGGGTCTCAATCGACAGATCTTC; CDR3: CATMPQGLNRQIF
D: TRBD2; J: TRBJ2-3; V: TRBV11-2; length: 15; size: NA; DNA: TGTGCCAGCCAAAGACTAGCGGTTAGCACAGATACGCAGTATTTT; CDR3: CASQRLAVSTDTQYF
D: NA; J: TRBJ1-5; V: TRBV21-1; length: 18; size: NA; DNA: TGTGCCAGCAGCAAAGCAGATGGGACCGGGAGATTTATGGTGCCCCAGCATTTT; CDR3: CASSKADGTGRFMVPQHF
D: TRBD2; J: TRBJ2-1; V: TRBV5-1; length: 20; size: few; DNA: TGCGCCAGCAGCTTCGTCGGGACTAGCGGGATGGGGGAGGCCTACAATGAGCAGTTCTTC; CDR3: CASSFVGTSGMGEAYNEQFF
D: NA; J: TRBJ1-4; V: TRBV7-2; length: 13; size: NA; DNA: TGTGCCAGCAGCTTAGAGCGGCAGACTAGACTGTTTTTT; CDR3: CASSLERQTRLFF
D: NA; J: TRBJ2-5; V: TRBV6-5; length: 13; size: NA; DNA: TGTGCCAGCAGGGTGGCTCCCGGGGAGACCCAGTACTTC; CDR3: CASRVAPGETQYF
D: NA; J: TRBJ2-4; V: TRBV7-2; length: 14; size: NA; DNA: TGTGCCAGCAGCTTAGGAGGGCCTTCGGGCATTCAGTACTTC; CDR3: CASSLGGPSGIQYF
D: NA; J: TRBJ1-6; V: TRBV30; length: 13; size: NA; DNA: TGTGCCGGTCAGCAGGCGCCAGGTTCACCCCTCCACTTT; CDR3: CAGQQAPGSPLHF
D: NA; J: TRBJ2-5; V: TRBV6-2/TRBV6-3; length: 14; size: NA; DNA: TGTGCCAGCAGTTACTCGACAAACGTTCAGACCCAGTACTTC; CDR3: CASSYSTNVQTQYF
D: NA; J: TRBJ2-7; V: TRBV7-9; length: 14; size: few; DNA: TGTGCCAGCAGCTATACAGGGAGCTCCTACGAGCAGTACTTC; CDR3: CASSYTGSSYEQYF
D: TRBD1; J: TRBJ2-1; V: TRBV10-3; length: 14; size: once; DNA: TGTGCCATCAGCGACAGGGTTCCCGAAAATGAGCAGTTCTTC; CDR3: CAISDRVPENEQFF
D: TRBD2; J: TRBJ2-2; V: TRBV28; length: 16; size: NA; DNA: TGTGCCAGCAGCCGGACTAGCGATTCGAACACCGGGGAGCTGTTTTTT; CDR3: CASSRTSDSNTGELFF
D: NA; J: TRBJ1-6; V: TRBV7-9; length: 16; size: NA; DNA: TGTGCCAGCAGCTTAGCGCAAGGCGGCTTAAATTCACCCCTCCACTTT; CDR3: CASSLAQGGLNSPLHF
D: TRBD2; J: TRBJ2-7; V: TRBV5-4; length: 16; size: NA; DNA: TGTGCCAGCAGTTCCGGGACTAGCGGGAGGAGTGGGGAGCAGTACTTC; CDR3: CASSSGTSGRSGEQYF
D: TRBD1; J: TRBJ1-4; V: TRBV5-8; length: 15; size: NA; DNA: TGTGCCAGCAGCCTCACAGGGGCCCGGAATGAAAAACTGTTTTTT; CDR3: CASSLTGARNEKLFF
D: TRBD2; J: TRBJ2-1; V: TRBV10-3; length: 16; size: once; DNA: TGTGCCATCAGTGATCCGGGACTAGCGGAAAACAATGAGCAGTTCTTC; CDR3: CAISDPGLAENNEQFF
D: NA; J: TRBJ2-7; V: TRBV6-2/TRBV6-3; length: 12; size: NA; DNA: TGTGCCAGCAGCCCAAACTACTACGAGCAGTACTTC; CDR3: CASSPNYYEQYF
D: NA; J: TRBJ2-2; V: TRBV7-2; length: 13; size: NA; DNA: TGTGCCAGCAGCTTTACAGGGCCCGGGGAGCTGTTTTTT; CDR3: CASSFTGPGELFF
D: NA; J: TRBJ2-1; V: TRBV14; length: 15; size: NA; DNA: TGTGCCAGCAGCCAAGGAAACTTAGATTTTAATGAGCAGTTCTTC; CDR3: CASSQGNLDFNEQFF
D: TRBD1; J: TRBJ2-7; V: TRBV18; length: 15; size: NA; DNA: TGTGCCAGCTCACCGGGACAGGGGAGCTCCTACGAGCAGTACTTC; CDR3: CASSPGQGSSYEQYF
D: TRBD1; J: TRBJ1-1; V: TRBV2; length: 12; size: NA; DNA: TGTGCCAGCAAGGGACAGGGGAGTGAAGCTTTCTTT; CDR3: CASKGQGSEAFF
D: TRBD2; J: TRBJ2-3; V: TRBV4-2; length: 20; size: NA; DNA: TGTGCCAGCAGCCAAGATCTCGGGACTAGCGGGAGGGTAGGCACAGATACGCAGTATTTT; CDR3: CASSQDLGTSGRVGTDTQYF
D: NA; J: TRBJ2-7; V: TRBV11-2; length: 16; size: NA; DNA: TGTGCCAGCAGCTTAGAGTCCACAGGGAAAACCTACGAGCAGTACTTC; CDR3: CASSLESTGKTYEQYF
D: TRBD2; J: TRBJ2-2; V: TRBV7-9; length: 15; size: NA; DNA: TGTGCCAGCAGCTTAACTAGCGGGAGCTCCGGGGAGCTGTTTTTT; CDR3: CASSLTSGSSGELFF
D: TRBD2; J: TRBJ2-7; V: TRBV6-2/TRBV6-3; length: 19; size: once; DNA: TGTGCCAGCAGTTACCGTGGGAGGACTAGCGGGAAGAGCTCCTACGAGCAGTACTTC; CDR3: CASSYRGRTSGKSSYEQYF
D: TRBD2; J: TRBJ2-2; V: TRBV10-1; length: 16; size: few; DNA: TGCGCCAGCAGCCAAACGACTAGCGGGAGGGCCGGGGAGCTGTTTTTT; CDR3: CASSQTTSGRAGELFF